This T cell receptor beta chain was retrieved from a study of cytomegalovirus exposure and HLA in healthy donors. Regarding the study as a whole: Researchers catalogued roughly 150 TCR beta chains as cytomegalovirus-associated.

With 60 Vbeta and 13 Jbeta primers, the PCR was carried out. Sequencing used immunoSEQ multiplex PCR; TCRdb keeps in-frame clones, though not all of them. The profile shows about 160,000 clones, 80% to 90% of them singletons. The V gene end was trimmed by 0 bases and the J gene end by 8 bases; junction bases not matched to a gene: 6. CDR3 length: 14 residues. Per germline, CDR1 GTSNPN and CDR2 SVGIG (reference sequence). For this clone: The antigen remains unidentified.

This chain connects TRBV30 to TRBJ1-3, with 8 bases that match TRBD1. The receptor's source is a man aged 50-60 years in good health and CMV-seropositive. The sample taken for sequencing was PBMCs. The CDR3 DNA reads as TGTGCCTGGAGTGTCGGGCAGGGGGCATACACCATATATTTT. The encoded protein is CAWSVGQGAYTIYF. The entire variable domain, with the rest obtained from reference TRBV30 and TRBJ1-3, is as follows: SQTIHQWPATLVQPVGSPLSLECTVEGTSNPNLYWYRQAAGRGLQLLFYSVGIGQISSEVPQNLSASRPQDRQFILSSKKLLLSDSGFYLCAWSVGQGAYTIYFGEGSWLTVV.